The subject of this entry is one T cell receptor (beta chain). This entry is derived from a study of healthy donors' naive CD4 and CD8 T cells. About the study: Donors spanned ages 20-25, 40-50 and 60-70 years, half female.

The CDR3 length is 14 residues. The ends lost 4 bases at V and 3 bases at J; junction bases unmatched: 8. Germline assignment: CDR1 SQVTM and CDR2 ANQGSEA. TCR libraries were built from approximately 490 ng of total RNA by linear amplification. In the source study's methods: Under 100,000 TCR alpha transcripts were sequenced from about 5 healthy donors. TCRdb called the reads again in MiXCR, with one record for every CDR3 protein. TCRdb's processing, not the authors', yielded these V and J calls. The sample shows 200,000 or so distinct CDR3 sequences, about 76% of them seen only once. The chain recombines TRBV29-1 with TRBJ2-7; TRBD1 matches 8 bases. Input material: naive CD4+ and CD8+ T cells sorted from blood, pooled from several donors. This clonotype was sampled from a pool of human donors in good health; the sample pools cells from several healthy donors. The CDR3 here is CSVAKTGVIYEQYF. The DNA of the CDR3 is TGCAGCGTTGCTAAGACAGGGGTAATCTACGAGCAGTACTTC.